This entry lists 8 T cell receptor beta chains sequenced from one sample in a study of blood T cell repertoires in COVID-19. Assay: immunoSEQ multiplex PCR; the TCRdb copy retains only in-frame clones and omits some. The sample consists of 380,000 or so clones, more than 70% of them appearing once. The sample was peripheral blood. The receptors derive from a middle-aged man with acute or convalescent COVID-19.

This rearrangement joins TRBV7-3 to TRBJ2-2, with D possibly being TRBD2 (6 bases). CDR1 is SGHTA and CDR2 is FQGTGA in the germline V gene. Trimming stripped 2 bases from V and 4 bases from J, with 11 bases between. The CDR3 loop spans 15 amino acids. In nucleotides, the CDR3 is TGTGCCAGCAGCTTACGCCTGGGGGGCACCGGGGAGCTGTTTTTT. It codes for CASSLRLGGTGELFF.

The chain couples TRBV28 to TRBJ1-1, with a weak D call TRBD1 (5 bases). Trimming took 1 base from V and 0 from J, leaving 9 bases between them. The CDR3 runs 15 residues. Per the germline V gene, CDR1 is MDHEN and CDR2 is SYDVKM. The CDR3 DNA is TGTGCCAGCAGTTTATTACAGGAACTGAACACTGAAGCTTTCTTT. It yields the protein CASSLLQELNTEAFF.

The chain uses TRBV18 and TRBJ2-7; tentatively, D is TRBD2 (5 bases). Trimming took 2 bases from V and 4 from J, leaving 12 bases between them. CDR3 length: 14 amino acids. Germline CDR1 is KGHSH and CDR2 is LQKENI. The chain's CDR3 is CASSPGRVEYEQYF. CDR3 coding DNA: TGTGCCAGCTCACCAGGGCGGGTTGAATACGAGCAGTACTTC.

V usage is TRBV19 and J usage is TRBJ1-5; perhaps TRBD1 as D (6 bases). V was pared by 7 bases and J by 0 bases, with 10 bases between. Germline CDR1 and CDR2: LNHDA and SQIVND (reference sequence). This CDR3 is built from 14 residues. This CDR3 reads CASTGTHSNQPQHF. For the CDR3, the DNA is TGTGCCAGTACCGGGACACATAGCAATCAGCCCCAGCATTTT.

This chain joins TRBV28 and TRBJ1-3; possibly TRBD1 for D (5 bases). Germline V CDR1 and CDR2: MDHEN, SYDVKM. The V end was cut by 5 bases, the J end by 0 bases, with 14 bases between. The CDR3 extends over 16 amino acids. The CDR3 bases are TGTGCCAGCAGTCCTCCACAGGATATCTCTGGAAACACCATATATTTT. It translates to CASSPPQDISGNTIYF. The full variable domain, completed using reference TRBV28 and TRBJ1-3, is DVKVTQSSRYLVKRTGEKVFLECVQDMDHENMFWYRQDPGLGLRLIYFSYDVKMKEKGDIPEGYSVSREKKERFSLILESASTNQTSMYLCASSPPQDISGNTIYFGEGSWLTVV.

This chain uses TRBV23-1 with TRBJ1-2; D remains unclear. TRBV23-1 is identified as an open reading frame with a role that is uncertain. This CDR3 contains 17 residues. Between the trimmed V and J ends, which lost 1 base and 8 bases, there was a span of 23 bases. The CDR3 loop reads CASSQYYSKARVYGYTF. In DNA, the CDR3 is TGCGCCAGCAGTCAATATTACAGTAAGGCGCGGGTTTACGGCTACACCTTC.

In this sample, this clone turned up a few times. The genes are TRBV2 and TRBJ1-2, with D perhaps TRBD1 (6 bases). Trimming pared 5 bases from V and 0 bases from J, leaving 10 bases between. Germline values: CDR1 SNHLY, CDR2 FYNNEI. The CDR3 has 14 amino acids. CDR3 in DNA: TGTGCCAGCAGTACGGACAGAGCTAACTATGGCTACACCTTC. This translates into CASSTDRANYGYTF. The full variable domain, completed using reference TRBV2 and TRBJ1-2, is EPEVTQTPSHQVTQMGQEVILRCVPISNHLYFYWYRQILGQKVEFLVSFYNNEISEKSEIFDDQFSVERPDGSNFTLKIRSTKLEDSAMYFCASSTDRANYGYTFGSGTRLTVV.

The J gene is TRBJ1-6, the V gene TRBV7-9, with TRBD1 identical over 7 bases. The CDR3 is 15 residues long. Trimming took 5 bases from V and 5 from J; bases not matched to a gene: 6. The germline V gene encodes CDR1 SEHNR and CDR2 FQNEAQ (reference sequence). CDR3 nucleotide sequence: TGTGCCAGCAGCCTCCGGGACAGAGATAATTCACCCCTCCACTTT. Translation gives CASSLRDRDNSPLHF.